This T cell receptor beta chain was captured in a study of T cell repertoires in cytomegalovirus infection. This clonotype was recorded a few times. What it recognizes is unknown. Study-wide points: Predominance within the ex vivo response was attributable to HLA-C-restricted CMV-specific TCR beta clonotypes.

TCRdb reprocessed the reads via MiXCR and lists one record per CDR3 protein. Among a few hundred thousand distinct CDR3 sequences listed, about 39% were seen once. The length of the CDR3 is 13 residues. The germline V gene encodes CDR1 SEHNR and CDR2 FQNEAQ (reference sequence). The ends were cut back, 2 bases at V and 5 bases at J, with 7 bases in the middle. The genes are TRBV7-9 and TRBJ2-1; D ambiguous. This specimen was cultured PBMCs, taken from culture after CMV antigen stimulation. The clonotype originates from a human donor in good health (CMV status not recorded). Some clones in this sample may be carry-over from other donors' samples. In DNA form, the CDR3 reads TGTGCCAGCAGCTTATCGGCCCACAATGAGCAGTTCTTC. Its translation is CASSLSAHNEQFF.